This T cell receptor (beta chain) was identified in a study of human T cells and chemical hapten exposure. Study context: DPC 0.01% went on the upper back by patch test, with reading at 6 days.

TCRdb re-derived calls from the RACE reads in MiXCR, one entry per CDR3 protein. The table records 50,000 to 60,000 distinct CDR3 sequences, 12% of them present only once. Regarding time point: patch test 3, about 24 weeks after DPC sensitization. Noted treatment: therapeutic diphenylcyclopropenone sensitization with weekly scalp DPC. The CDR3 totals 13 residues. CDR1 MNHEY and CDR2 SVGAGI come from the germline V gene. J was trimmed by 2 bases and V by 8 bases; bases with no gene match: 6. V is TRBV6-5 and J is TRBJ2-7, with 7 bases fitting TRBD1. The TCR was taken from a man aged 25 to 45 with alopecia areata. Some clones in this sample may be carry-over from other donors' samples. Specimen: whole blood, collected in connection with sensitization to the hapten diphenylcyclopropenone (DPC). CDR3 protein: CASGQEKPYEQYF. CDR3 nucleotides: TGTGCCAGCGGACAGGAGAAACCCTACGAGCAGTACTTC.